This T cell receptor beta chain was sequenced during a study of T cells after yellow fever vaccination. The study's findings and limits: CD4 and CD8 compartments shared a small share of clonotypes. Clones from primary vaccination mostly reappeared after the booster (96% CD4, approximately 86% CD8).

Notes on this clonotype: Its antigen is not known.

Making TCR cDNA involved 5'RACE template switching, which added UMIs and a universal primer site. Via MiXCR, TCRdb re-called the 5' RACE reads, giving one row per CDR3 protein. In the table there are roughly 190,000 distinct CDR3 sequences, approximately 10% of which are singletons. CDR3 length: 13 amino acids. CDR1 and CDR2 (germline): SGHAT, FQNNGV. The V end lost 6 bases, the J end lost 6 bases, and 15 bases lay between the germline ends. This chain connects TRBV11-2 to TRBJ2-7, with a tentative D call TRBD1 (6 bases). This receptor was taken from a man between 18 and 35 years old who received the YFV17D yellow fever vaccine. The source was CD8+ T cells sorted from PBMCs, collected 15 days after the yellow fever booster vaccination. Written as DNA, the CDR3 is TGTGCCAGCAGGATGGACAGTTTCGCCGAGCAGTACTTC. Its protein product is CASRMDSFAEQYF.